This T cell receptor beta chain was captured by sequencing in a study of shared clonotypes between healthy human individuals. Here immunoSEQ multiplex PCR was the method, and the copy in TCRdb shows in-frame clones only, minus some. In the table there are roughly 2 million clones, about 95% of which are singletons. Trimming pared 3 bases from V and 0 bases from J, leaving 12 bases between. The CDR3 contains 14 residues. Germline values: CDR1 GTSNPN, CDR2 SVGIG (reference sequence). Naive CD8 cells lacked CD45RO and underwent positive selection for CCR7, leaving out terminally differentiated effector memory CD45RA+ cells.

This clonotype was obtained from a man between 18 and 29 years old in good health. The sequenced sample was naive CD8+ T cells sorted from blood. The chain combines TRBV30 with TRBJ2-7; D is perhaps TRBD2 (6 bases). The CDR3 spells CAWRTGLPSYEQYF. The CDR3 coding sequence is TGTGCCTGGAGGACGGGACTTCCCTCCTACGAGCAGTACTTC. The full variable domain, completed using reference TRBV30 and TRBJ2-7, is SQTIHQWPATLVQPVGSPLSLECTVEGTSNPNLYWYRQAAGRGLQLLFYSVGIGQISSEVPQNLSASRPQDRQFILSSKKLLLSDSGFYLCAWRTGLPSYEQYFGPGTRLTVT.